This T cell receptor (beta chain) was sequenced in a study of identical twins. One entry per CDR3 protein results from TCRdb running MiXCR on the 5' RACE reads. The data show 250,000 or so distinct CDR3 sequences, with about 8% seen just once and less than 4% held by the top ten. Germline-derived CDR1 and CDR2 are LGHNA and YNFKEQ. With 2 bases clipped from V and 1 base from J, the junction kept 3 bases outside the gene matches. This CDR3 has 15 amino acids. There are many counts of this clonotype. Its antigen is unidentified. The study, taken as a whole, reports: In cord blood, abundant beta clonotypes had fewer insertions; memory showed no trend. Modelling approaches yielded underestimates of out-of-frame TCR alpha sharing between monozygotic twins. Twins shared out-of-frame alpha sequences with excess low generation probability.

Separately, the same data were catalogued under a study of yellow fever vaccine responses in identical twins.

The clonotype was recovered from a woman in her late teens or twenties in good health. This sequence joins TRBV4-2 and TRBJ2-7, with 9 bases fitting TRBD2. The sample comprised CD8+ T cells sorted from blood. CDR3 sequence: CASSQPSGASYEQYF. CDR3 sequence (DNA): TGTGCCAGCAGCCAACCTAGCGGGGCTTCCTACGAGCAGTACTTC.